The 26 T cell receptor beta chains below all came from one sample that was sequenced in a study of cytomegalovirus exposure and HLA in healthy donors. Use of 60 Vbeta and 13 Jbeta primers characterized the PCR. Sequencing was performed with immunoSEQ multiplex PCR; in TCRdb, only in-frame clones are kept and a portion is missing. The sample lists roughly 97,000 clones, approximately 78% occurring once. The sequenced sample consisted of PBMCs. The source is a woman between 35 and 50 years old in good health and CMV-seronegative.

The chain recombines TRBV27 with TRBJ1-4, with D maybe TRBD1 (5 bases). Trimming took off 1 base at V and 5 bases at J, with 8 bases between the two ends. This CDR3 spans 14 amino acids. From germline, CDR1 is MNHEY and CDR2 SMNVEV (reference sequence). Here the CDR3 DNA reads TGTGCCAGCAGTTTATGGGGGGAGAATGAAAAACTGTTTTTT. This sequence encodes CASSLWGENEKLFF.

With respect to this clone: The sample holds other DNA sequences that translate to the same CDR3. This chain connects TRBV28 to TRBJ2-1; D is unresolved. Trimming removed 6 bases at V and 3 bases at J, with 3 bases between. CDR1 and CDR2 from the germline V gene are MDHEN and SYDVKM. This CDR3 spans 11 amino acids. This CDR3 is CASSRYNEQFF. The CDR3 DNA is TGTGCCAGCAGCCGCTACAATGAGCAGTTCTTC.

The chain combines TRBV11-2 with TRBJ2-1, with no clear D. Deletions cut 2 bases from V and 6 bases from J, with 8 bases between. Per the germline V gene, CDR1 is SGHAT and CDR2 is FQNNGV. The CDR3 has 13 residues. CDR3 amino acids: CASSLSSFNEQFF. Here the CDR3 DNA reads TGTGCCAGCAGCTTATCCTCGTTCAATGAGCAGTTCTTC.

The rearrangement links TRBV25-1 to TRBJ1-6; D gene unclear. This CDR3 spans 13 amino acids. The V end was cut by 1 base, the J end by 6 bases, with 4 bases between. CDR1 MGHDK and CDR2 SYGVNS come from the germline V gene. The CDR3 bases are TGTGCCAGCAGTGAATCCGGTAATTCACCCCTCCACTTT. It codes for CASSESGNSPLHF.

This clone was detected once. The J gene is TRBJ1-5, the V gene TRBV15; D uncertain. Trimming shortened V by 4 bases and J by 9 bases, and 10 bases separated the two germline ends. The V gene's germline CDR1 is LNHNV and CDR2 YYDKDF (reference sequence). This CDR3 contains 12 residues. The CDR3 region has the DNA TGTGCCACCAGCACGACTCTTCGGCCCCAGCATTTT. Translation gives CATSTTLRPQHF.

The chain couples TRBV15 to TRBJ1-4, with D maybe TRBD1 (5 bases). Trimming shortened V by 1 base and J by 8 bases, and 8 bases separated the two germline ends. There are 13 residues in the CDR3. Germline CDR1 LNHNV, CDR2 YYDKDF (reference sequence). The CDR3 sequence is CATSRGGWEKLFF. CDR3 bases: TGTGCCACCAGCAGAGGGGGCTGGGAAAAACTGTTTTTT.

This clone has just a few counts. The gene calls are TRBV6-5 and TRBJ2-7; TRBD1 might be the D (6 bases). The CDR3 has 14 residues. Trimming left V 6 bases short and J 3 bases short, with 15 bases between. The germline CDR1 and CDR2 sequences are MNHEY and SVGAGI. CDR3 nucleotide sequence: TGTGCCAGCAGCCCATCCCGGGACATCTACGAGCAGTACTTC. This encodes CASSPSRDIYEQYF.

CDR3 sequence: CASSIARESEKLFF. In DNA form, the CDR3 reads TGTGCCAGTAGTATAGCAAGGGAGAGTGAAAAACTGTTTTTT. V and J are TRBV19 and TRBJ1-4; D remains ambiguous. Germline assignment: CDR1 LNHDA and CDR2 SQIVND (reference sequence). The CDR3 spans 14 residues. V lost 1 base and J lost 7, with 10 bases in between.

The rearrangement joins TRBV25-1 to TRBJ1-2; TRBD1 agrees at 7 bases. This CDR3 region has 14 residues. V shed 2 bases, J shed 3 bases, and the junction held 3 bases outside the gene matches. CDR1 and CDR2 from the germline V gene are MGHDK and SYGVNS. This CDR3 is CASSERDRYYGYTF. For the CDR3, the DNA is TGTGCCAGCAGTGAACGGGACAGATACTATGGCTACACCTTC.

The chain has TRBV27 and TRBJ1-2; possibly TRBD1 for D (6 bases). V shed 3 bases and J shed 3 bases, with 14 bases lying between them. In germline, CDR1 is MNHEY, CDR2 SMNVEV (reference sequence). This CDR3 contains 15 residues. The CDR3 is CASSLGRGRDYGYTF. The CDR3 DNA follows: TGTGCCAGCAGTTTGGGCAGGGGACGGGACTATGGCTACACCTTC.

This chain joins TRBV10-3 and TRBJ2-3; TRBD2 is a possible D gene (5 bases). This CDR3 has 18 residues. The ends were cut back, 2 bases at V and 0 bases at J, with 18 bases in the middle. From germline, CDR1 is ENHRY and CDR2 SYGVKD. CDR3 sequence: CAISENQRPYFSTDTQYF. CDR3 sequence (DNA): TGTGCCATCAGTGAGAACCAGCGGCCCTACTTCAGCACAGATACGCAGTATTTT.

The chain has TRBV28 and TRBJ2-7, with 8 bases fitting TRBD2. Germline assignment: CDR1 MDHEN and CDR2 SYDVKM. The CDR3 extends over 14 amino acids. J lost 2 bases, V lost 2 bases, and 2 bases had no gene match. The CDR3 DNA follows: TGTGCCAGCAGTTTAGATAGCGGGACCTACGAGCAGTACTTC. Translating gives CASSLDSGTYEQYF.

CDR3 region: CASSRPGGREQYF. CDR3 nucleotides: TGTGCCAGCAGCCGACCAGGGGGGAGGGAGCAGTACTTC. The J gene is TRBJ2-7, the V gene TRBV7-9, with D perhaps matching TRBD1 (7 bases). The length of the CDR3 is 13 residues. Germline-derived CDR1 and CDR2 are SEHNR and FQNEAQ (reference sequence). V was pared by 5 bases and J by 7 bases, with 15 bases between.

This chain joins TRBV5-8 and TRBJ2-1; 9 nucleotides match TRBD2. The length of the CDR3 is 15 residues. V gave up 4 bases and J gave up 3 bases; unmatched junction bases: 5. Germline loops: CDR1 SGHTS, CDR2 YDEGEE. The chain's CDR3 is CASSRDSGGYNEQFF. CDR3 bases: TGTGCCAGCAGCCGGGATAGCGGGGGCTACAATGAGCAGTTCTTC.

V and J are TRBV5-6 and TRBJ2-1, with 10 bases matching TRBD1. The CDR3 spans 15 residues. Trimming cost V 2 bases and J 3 bases; bases outside gene matches: 2. Germline loops: CDR1 SGHDT, CDR2 YYEEEE. CDR3 sequence: CASSFGTGDYNEQFF. CDR3 nucleotides: TGTGCCAGCAGCTTTGGGACAGGGGACTACAATGAGCAGTTCTTC.

In its sample, this clone was seen a few times. V gene TRBV28 combines with J gene TRBJ1-1; a weak D match, TRBD1 (6 bases). Germline V lookup: CDR1 MDHEN, CDR2 SYDVKM. The CDR3 consists of 13 residues. V was pared by 5 bases and J by 3 bases, with 10 bases between. CDR3 sequence (DNA): TGTGCCAGCAGTGGGGGCGCGGACACTGAAGCTTTCTTT. Translated: CASSGGADTEAFF.

This chain links TRBV28 with TRBJ1-5; D is ambiguous. The ends were cut back, 6 bases at V and 3 bases at J, with 6 bases in the middle. The CDR3 runs 12 residues. Per the germline V gene, CDR1 is MDHEN and CDR2 is SYDVKM. CDR3 DNA: TGTGCCAGCAGGAGGGACAATCAGCCCCAGCATTTT. Its translation: CASRRDNQPQHF.

This chain links TRBV5-4 with TRBJ2-3, with TRBD2 matching over 8 bases. Germline CDR1 SGHNT, CDR2 YYREEE (reference sequence). Trimming at V came to 4 bases and at J to 3 bases, leaving 7 bases not matched to a gene. This CDR3 has 15 residues. The DNA for the CDR3 is TGTGCCAGCAGCATGGCACTAGCGGAGACAGATACGCAGTATTTT. Translation: CASSMALAETDTQYF.

The V and J genes are TRBV19 and TRBJ2-1; D possibly corresponds to TRBD1 (5 bases). The CDR3 contains 16 residues. The V and J ends lost 0 bases and 1 base respectively, with 10 bases between them. CDR1 is LNHDA and CDR2 is SQIVND in the germline V gene (reference sequence). DNA of the CDR3: TGTGCCAGTAGTATAGAGGGGCAGTGGTCCTACAATGAGCAGTTCTTC. As protein: CASSIEGQWSYNEQFF.

This chain links TRBV27 with TRBJ1-1, with D unresolved. With 0 bases removed from V and 0 bases from J, the gap between germline ends came to 8 bases. CDR3 length: 15 amino acids. CDR1 is MNHEY and CDR2 is SMNVEV in the germline V gene (reference sequence). CDR3 region: CASSLSSSVNTEAFF. In nucleotides, the CDR3 is TGTGCCAGCAGTTTATCGTCTTCGGTGAACACTGAAGCTTTCTTT.

The rearrangement joins TRBV7-9 to TRBJ1-1; 7 bases match TRBD1. The J segment lost 2 bases and the V segment lost 4 bases, leaving 4 bases of the junction unmatched. CDR1 and CDR2 (germline): SEHNR, FQNEAQ (reference sequence). This CDR3 region has 14 residues. The DNA for the CDR3 is TGTGCCAGCAGCTGGGGACAGATCAACACTGAAGCTTTCTTT. Encoded protein: CASSWGQINTEAFF.

This clone was seen only once. The chain uses TRBV27 and TRBJ1-4; no definite D call. The V end lost 1 base, the J end lost 8 bases, and 8 bases lay between the germline ends. The CDR3 spans 13 residues. CDR1 and CDR2 from the germline V gene are MNHEY and SMNVEV (reference sequence). The CDR3: CASSLFSGEKLFF. The CDR3, as DNA: TGTGCCAGCAGTTTATTCAGCGGGGAAAAACTGTTTTTT. The full variable domain, completed using reference TRBV27 and TRBJ1-4, is EAQVTQNPRYLITVTGKKLTVTCSQNMNHEYMSWYRQDPGLGLRQIYYSMNVEVTDKGDVPEGYKVSRKEKRNFPLILESPSPNQTSLYFCASSLFSGEKLFFGSGTQLSVL.

The genes are TRBV14 and TRBJ2-2, with TRBD1 matching 8 bases. Germline assignment: CDR1 SGHDN and CDR2 FVKESK. With 6 bases clipped from V and 3 bases from J, the junction kept 6 bases outside the gene matches. The CDR3 is 15 amino acids. The CDR3, as DNA: TGTGCCAGCAGAACAGGGGGAACATACACCGGGGAGCTGTTTTTT. This gives the protein CASRTGGTYTGELFF.

This clone was recorded once. An end of the junction does not agree with germline; a read error may underlie this. The chain uses TRBV18 and TRBJ1-1; possibly TRBD1 for D (6 bases). The CDR3 runs to 15 residues. Germline loops: CDR1 KGHSH, CDR2 LQKENI. CDR3 nucleotides: TGTGCCAGCTCACCACTGGACAGCTTGAACACTGAAGCTTCCTTT. Amino acids: CASSPLDSLNTEASF.

A few counts support this clone. This chain links TRBV28 with TRBJ2-7; a possible D gene is TRBD1 (6 bases). Trimming cost V 7 bases and J 2 bases, with 12 bases left between them. This CDR3 has 13 amino acids. Per germline, CDR1 MDHEN and CDR2 SYDVKM. CDR3 in amino acids: CASTDRPTYEQYF. CDR3 sequence (DNA): TGTGCCAGCACTGACAGGCCAACCTACGAGCAGTACTTC.

The chain combines TRBV19 with TRBJ2-4; a possible D gene is TRBD2 (5 bases). Trimming removed 7 bases from V and 8 bases from J, with 15 bases in between. CDR1 is LNHDA, CDR2 SQIVND, per germline (reference sequence). The CDR3 sequence is 13 residues long. Here the CDR3 DNA reads TGTGCCAGTATCGAGACGGCGAGGGACATTCAGTACTTC. This sequence encodes CASIETARDIQYF.